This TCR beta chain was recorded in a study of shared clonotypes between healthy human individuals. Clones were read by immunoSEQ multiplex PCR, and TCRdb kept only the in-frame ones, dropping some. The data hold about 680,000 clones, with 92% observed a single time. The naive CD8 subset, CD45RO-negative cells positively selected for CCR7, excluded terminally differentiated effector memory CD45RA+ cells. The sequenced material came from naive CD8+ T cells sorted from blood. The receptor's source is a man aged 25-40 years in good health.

For the CDR3, the DNA is TGCAGCGTTGAAGAGAAGCGGGACTATGAGCAGTTCTTC. It is translated as CSVEEKRDYEQFF. The chain links TRBV29-1 to TRBJ2-1; 7 bases fit TRBD2. CDR1 is SQVTM, CDR2 ANQGSEA, per germline. There are 13 residues in the CDR3. V trimming: 0 bases; J trimming: 8 bases; junction bases outside the gene matches: 4.